The 29 T cell receptor beta chains in this list originate from one sample, sequenced in a study of CD8 T cells in ankylosing spondylitis. MiXCR, run by TCRdb on the 5' RACE reads, gives a single entry per CDR3 protein. This table has 250,000 or so distinct CDR3 sequences, roughly a tenth appearing once. The sequencing input was blood, either unsorted or a sorted T cell fraction (not recorded which). The receptors stem from a male donor with ankylosing spondylitis or in good health (not recorded which).

This clonotype was seen at least ten times. The gene calls are TRBV5-6 and TRBJ2-7, with 7 bases matching TRBD2. CDR1 and CDR2 (germline): SGHDT, YYEEEE. This CDR3 region has 17 residues. V lost 3 bases, J lost 0 bases, and 12 bases stayed unmatched. CDR3 sequence (DNA): TGTGCCAGCAGCTGGAGGGGTCTGCGGGAGTCCTCCTACGAGCAGTACTTC. Translating gives CASSWRGLRESSYEQYF.

In this sample, this clonotype turned up many times. V and J are TRBV6-1 and TRBJ1-1; 9 bases are a match to TRBD1. J was trimmed by 5 bases and V by 4 bases; bases with no gene match: 5. CDR3 length: 14 amino acids. The germline V gene encodes CDR1 MNHNS and CDR2 SASEGT. The CDR3 DNA reads TGTGCCAGCAGTGTCACAGGGGGCGATACTGAAGCTTTCTTT. This sequence encodes CASSVTGGDTEAFF.

This clonotype was seen repeatedly, ten times or more. V and J are TRBV30 and TRBJ1-1, with D tentatively TRBD1 (5 bases). Germline V gene lookup returns CDR1 GTSNPN and CDR2 SVGIG (reference sequence). The CDR3 has 14 residues. Trimming shortened V by 2 bases and J by 8 bases, and 18 bases separated the two germline ends. The CDR3 DNA sequence: TGTGCCTGGAGTCCCCCCGGGGGAGGAAGGGAAGCTTTCTTT. Translating gives CAWSPPGGGREAFF.

This clonotype was counted many times. The rearrangement joins TRBV5-1 to TRBJ2-3, with D perhaps matching TRBD1 (6 bases). This CDR3 spans 15 amino acids. The germline V gene encodes CDR1 SGHRS and CDR2 YFSETQ. The V gene lost 4 bases and the J gene lost 0 bases, with 12 bases spanning the gap. CDR3 residues: CASSLRRGSTDTQYF. For the CDR3, the DNA is TGCGCCAGCAGCCTCCGAAGGGGGAGCACAGATACGCAGTATTTT.

The table lists this clonotype with many counts. The rearrangement joins TRBV5-1 to TRBJ2-1, with D tentatively TRBD1 or TRBD2 (5 bases each). Germline values: CDR1 SGHRS, CDR2 YFSETQ. Deletions cut 4 bases from V and 0 bases from J, with 14 bases between. The CDR3 length is 16 residues. CDR3 in DNA: TGCGCCAGCAGCGGGACCCTAGGGAGCTCCTACAATGAGCAGTTCTTC. Its protein is CASSGTLGSSYNEQFF.

There are many counts of this clonotype. The chain recombines TRBV6-1 with TRBJ2-7; D is unclear. Per the germline V gene, CDR1 is MNHNS and CDR2 is SASEGT. V was cut by 0 bases and J by 3 bases, with 3 bases left in between. The CDR3 is made up of 12 amino acids. As DNA, the CDR3 is TGTGCCAGCAGTGAAGCGGGCTACGAGCAGTACTTC. This gives the protein CASSEAGYEQYF.

V usage is TRBV18 and J usage is TRBJ1-1; D unclear. Germline V lookup: CDR1 KGHSH, CDR2 LQKENI. Trimming took 2 bases from V and 0 from J, leaving 16 bases between them. The CDR3 totals 17 residues. The CDR3 DNA is TGTGCCAGCTCACCAGCTCCGGTTGGCAGTGTGAACACTGAAGCTTTCTTT. Translating gives CASSPAPVGSVNTEAFF.

This clonotype has at least ten counts. The chain joins TRBV6-1 to TRBJ1-5, with 8 bases identical to TRBD1. The V segment lost 5 bases and the J segment 3 bases; nucleotides outside the gene matches: 6. The CDR3 has 15 residues. Germline CDR1 is MNHNS and CDR2 is SASEGT. The CDR3 here is CASSLGQGLNQPQHF. As DNA, the CDR3 is TGTGCCAGCAGTCTCGGACAGGGCCTCAATCAGCCCCAGCATTTT.

This chain joins TRBV2 and TRBJ2-5; D not certain. The CDR3 consists of 15 residues. Germline values: CDR1 SNHLY, CDR2 FYNNEI. Trimming stripped 1 base from V and 2 bases from J, with 11 bases between. CDR3 sequence reads: CASSEGAGRQETQYF. The CDR3 coding sequence is TGTGCCAGCAGTGAAGGGGCAGGAAGGCAAGAGACCCAGTACTTC.

This clonotype was seen at least ten times. J is TRBJ2-2 and V is TRBV20-1, with 9 bases fitting TRBD2. The ends lost 6 bases at V and 6 bases at J; junction bases unmatched: 14. Germline V gene sequence: CDR1 DFQATT, CDR2 SNEGSKA (reference sequence). The CDR3 has 16 residues. CDR3: CSASRISGGSAGELFF. The CDR3 DNA follows: TGCAGTGCCAGTCGGATTAGCGGGGGTAGCGCCGGGGAGCTGTTTTTT.

The genes are TRBV10-2 and TRBJ2-1, with 15 bases lining up with TRBD2. The CDR3 is 15 amino acids. V dropped 4 bases and J dropped 10; count of bases not matched to a gene: 5. CDR1 is WSHSY and CDR2 is SAAADI in the germline V gene. The CDR3 sequence is CASSGGLAGGKEQFF. The DNA of the CDR3 is TGCGCCAGCAGTGGGGGACTAGCGGGGGGTAAGGAGCAGTTCTTC.

The CDR3 spells CAWSDVPPDTQYF. The CDR3 DNA follows: TGTGCCTGGAGTGATGTCCCCCCCGATACGCAGTATTTT. This sequence joins TRBV30 and TRBJ2-3; D is ambiguous. From germline, CDR1 is GTSNPN and CDR2 SVGIG (reference sequence). Trimming removed 1 base at V and 6 bases at J, with 11 bases between. The CDR3 is made up of 13 amino acids.

This clonotype has ten or more counts. The chain joins TRBV5-1 to TRBJ2-1, with 10 bases that match TRBD2. The CDR3 length is 16 residues. Germline loops: CDR1 SGHRS, CDR2 YFSETQ. The V and J ends lost 4 bases and 4 bases, in that order; junction bases with no gene match: 8. CDR3 sequence (DNA): TGCGCCAGCAGCACCGCGGCTAGCGGGGGTTACAATGAGCAGTTCTTC. This sequence encodes CASSTAASGGYNEQFF. Using reference TRBV5-1 and TRBJ2-1 for the parts outside the CDR3, the full variable domain is KAGVTQTPRYLIKTRGQQVTLSCSPISGHRSVSWYQQTPGQGLQFLFEYFSETQRNKGNFPGRFSGRQFSNSRSEMNVSTLELGDSALYLCASSTAASGGYNEQFFGPGTRLTVL.

The chain carries TRBV30 and TRBJ2-7; D call uncertain. The CDR3 has 12 amino acids. Trimming cost V 0 bases and J 3 bases, with 6 bases left between them. Germline-derived CDR1 and CDR2 are GTSNPN and SVGIG (reference sequence). CDR3 region: CAWSVSLYEQYF. CDR3 nucleotide sequence: TGTGCCTGGAGTGTGTCCCTCTACGAGCAGTACTTC.

This rearrangement joins TRBV11-2 to TRBJ1-6; no clear D. The CDR3 length is 15 residues. Trimming took off 2 bases at V and 8 bases at J, with 13 bases between the two ends. Germline CDR1 and CDR2: SGHAT and FQNNGV. The CDR3 spells CASSLFGGEDSPLHF. The DNA for the CDR3 is TGTGCCAGCAGCTTATTCGGTGGGGAAGATTCACCCCTCCACTTT.

This clonotype was observed many times. This sequence joins TRBV5-1 and TRBJ1-1; 8 bases fit TRBD1. This CDR3 contains 12 residues. Per germline, CDR1 SGHRS and CDR2 YFSETQ. Trimming removed 4 bases from V and 8 bases from J; junction bases left unmatched: 4. The CDR3 region has the DNA TGCGCCAGCAGCATGAGGACAGGGGAAGCTTTCTTT. Translating gives CASSMRTGEAFF.

This clonotype was observed many times. The J gene is TRBJ2-4, the V gene TRBV5-6, with 7 bases lining up with TRBD2. Per germline, CDR1 SGHDT and CDR2 YYEEEE. This CDR3 comprises 17 residues. Germline trimming cut 0 bases from V and 7 bases from J; bases unmatched to any gene: 13. CDR3 sequence: CASSLAVFAGELNIQYF. The CDR3, as DNA: TGTGCCAGCAGCTTGGCCGTCTTTGCGGGAGAGTTGAACATTCAGTACTTC.

For this clonotype: A junction end diverges from the germline sequence, so it may reflect a read error. The V and J genes are TRBV25-1 and TRBJ1-2; D is perhaps TRBD1 (5 bases). CDR1 is MGHDK and CDR2 is SYGVNS in the germline V gene. The CDR3 extends over 17 amino acids. The CDR3 bases are TGTGCTAGCAGTGAATCACCACTACAGGACGATCATTATGGCTACACCTTC. This translates into CASSESPLQDDHYGYTF.

This clonotype has at least ten counts. The chain has TRBV4-2 and TRBJ1-5; D is unclear. Germline-derived CDR1 and CDR2 are LGHNA and YNFKEQ. The CDR3 is made up of 13 amino acids. Trimming shortened V by 0 bases and J by 9 bases, and 9 bases separated the two germline ends. For the CDR3, the DNA is TGTGCCAGCAGCCAAGATAGCTATGGGCCCCAGCATTTT. Translation gives CASSQDSYGPQHF.

This clonotype was found many times. The chain has TRBV30 and TRBJ1-6; D is undetermined. The CDR3 extends over 13 amino acids. From germline, CDR1 is GTSNPN and CDR2 SVGIG (reference sequence). V lost 6 bases, J lost 4 bases, and 10 bases lay in between. CDR3 in amino acids: CACSGEYNSPLHF. In nucleotides, the CDR3 is TGTGCCTGCTCCGGCGAGTATAATTCACCCCTCCACTTT.

In this sample, this clonotype turned up a few times. This rearrangement joins TRBV6-1 to TRBJ2-6, with 12 bases lining up with TRBD2. This CDR3 spans 17 amino acids. Germline V gene data show CDR1 as MNHNS and CDR2 as SASEGT. V shed 4 bases, J shed 0 bases, and the junction held 1 base outside the gene matches. The CDR3 DNA is TGTGCCAGCAGTGGACTAGCGGGGGTCTCTGGGGCCAACGTCCTGACTTTC. This translates into CASSGLAGVSGANVLTF.

This clonotype was observed many times. The V gene is TRBV5-5, the J gene TRBJ2-1, with 8 bases identical to TRBD2. CDR1 is SGHKS and CDR2 is YYEKEE in the germline V gene (reference sequence). CDR3 size: 16 residues. Trimming cost V 2 bases and J 5 bases; bases outside gene matches: 9. The CDR3 reads CASSFRPSGYNNEQFF. The CDR3 bases are TGTGCCAGCAGCTTTCGGCCTAGCGGGTACAACAATGAGCAGTTCTTC.

This clonotype was detected ten times or more. The genes are TRBV7-2 and TRBJ1-1; D not resolved. V gave up 3 bases and J gave up 2 bases, with 10 bases separating them. The V gene's germline CDR1 is SGHTA and CDR2 FQGNSA. The CDR3 has 14 residues. The chain's CDR3 is CASSFWILNTEAFF. The CDR3 nucleotides are TGTGCCAGCAGCTTCTGGATCCTAAACACTGAAGCTTTCTTT.

In its sample, this clonotype was seen many times. This chain uses TRBV10-3 with TRBJ1-4; no clear D. Per the germline V gene, CDR1 is ENHRY and CDR2 is SYGVKD. The CDR3 has 13 amino acids. Trimming shortened V by 3 bases and J by 3 bases, and 5 bases separated the two germline ends. This CDR3 is CAISEAANEKLFF. The CDR3 bases are TGTGCCATCAGTGAAGCAGCTAATGAAAAACTGTTTTTT.

The chain is built from TRBV12-3 or TRBV12-4 and TRBJ1-5, with 7 positions matching TRBD1. V shed 8 bases and J 7 bases; nucleotides not matched to a gene: 14. This CDR3 has 15 residues. CDR3 in DNA: TGTGCCAGCGGCCAGTCACAGGGGAGGGAACAGCCCCAGCATTTT. As protein: CASGQSQGREQPQHF.

This clonotype was counted many times. The rearrangement links TRBV11-2 to TRBJ2-3; D might be TRBD2 (5 bases). The CDR3 extends over 16 amino acids. V lost 0 bases to trimming and J lost 1 base, with 11 bases between them. Per the germline V gene, CDR1 is SGHAT and CDR2 is FQNNGV. CDR3 nucleotide sequence: TGTGCCAGCAGCTTAGATCGTGGGAGTGGCACAGATACGCAGTATTTT. This sequence encodes CASSLDRGSGTDTQYF. Together with reference TRBV11-2 and TRBJ2-3, the CDR3 gives the full variable domain: EAGVAQSPRYKIIEKRQSVAFWCNPISGHATLYWYQQILGQGPKLLIQFQNNGVVDDSQLPKDRFSAERLKGVDSTLKIQPAKLEDSAVYLCASSLDRGSGTDTQYFGPGTRLTVL.

This clonotype was detected only a few times. The chain combines TRBV6-1 with TRBJ1-3; 8 nucleotides align to TRBD1. With V trimmed by 8 bases and J by 4 bases, 7 bases remained unmatched. The CDR3 covers 14 residues. Germline CDR1 is MNHNS and CDR2 is SASEGT. The CDR3 bases are TGTGCCAGCGGAAACAGGGGGAGAGGAAACACCATATATTTT. Protein sequence: CASGNRGRGNTIYF.

This clonotype was seen many times. The chain carries TRBV5-1 and TRBJ2-3; possibly TRBD1 for D (5 bases). Germline V CDR1 and CDR2: SGHRS, YFSETQ. V was trimmed by 2 bases and J by 5 bases, leaving 12 bases between them. This CDR3 region has 14 residues. In nucleotides, the CDR3 is TGCGCCAGCAGCTTTTTAGGGGCCGAAGATACGCAGTATTTT. This gives the protein CASSFLGAEDTQYF.

This clonotype was picked up many times. At one end, the junction sequence differs from germline, possibly due to a read error. The chain is built from TRBV5-1 and TRBJ1-2; D perhaps matches TRBD1 (6 bases). The V gene's germline CDR1 is SGHRS and CDR2 YFSETQ. This CDR3 is 13 amino acids long. CDR3 region: CASSLGAGYGYTF. In DNA form, the CDR3 reads TGTGCCAGCAGTTTGGGGGCAGGGTATGGCTACACCTTC.